A single sample gave rise to the 26 T cell receptor beta chains below, sequenced in a study of blood T cell repertoires in COVID-19. Repertoires were generated with immunoSEQ multiplex PCR, while TCRdb's copy carries only in-frame clones and drops some. The repertoire has some 150,000 clones, around 84% of them found once; the top ten carry roughly 2.3%. The source material was peripheral blood. All receptors derive from a man in his 70s with acute or convalescent COVID-19.

The chain employs TRBV18 and TRBJ1-5; perhaps TRBD1 as D (5 bases). Per germline, CDR1 KGHSH and CDR2 LQKENI. This CDR3 comprises 14 residues. Trimming left V 2 bases short and J 3 bases short, with 8 bases between. The CDR3 DNA is TGTGCCAGCTCACCAGACAGACTCAATCAGCCCCAGCATTTT. Protein sequence: CASSPDRLNQPQHF.

The chain is built from TRBV27 and TRBJ1-2, with 8 nucleotides matching TRBD1. Germline assignment: CDR1 MNHEY and CDR2 SMNVEV (reference sequence). This CDR3 has 15 residues. The V and J ends lost 5 bases and 4 bases, in that order; junction bases with no gene match: 9. The CDR3 DNA reads TGTGCCAGCAGTCTAAACAGGGGGTCGGGCTATGGCTACACCTTC. This encodes CASSLNRGSGYGYTF.

This sequence joins TRBV7-9 and TRBJ2-6, with TRBD1 identical over 7 bases. Germline CDR1 SEHNR, CDR2 FQNEAQ (reference sequence). The CDR3 sequence is 18 residues long. V lost 5 bases and J lost 2; bases outside the gene matches: 12. CDR3 amino acids: CASSLGQSSVPGANVLTF. The CDR3 DNA reads as TGTGCCAGCAGCCTGGGACAGTCATCTGTCCCTGGGGCCAACGTCCTGACTTTC.

The V call is TRBV7-9, the J call TRBJ2-1, with 15 bases fitting TRBD2. CDR3 length: 19 residues. J gave up 7 bases and V 5 bases, and 15 bases lay outside the gene matches. Germline values: CDR1 SEHNR, CDR2 FQNEAQ (reference sequence). The CDR3 nucleotides are TGTGCCAGCAGCCCTCGGGCGGGACTAGCGGGAGGCGTTAGGAATGAGCAGTTCTTC. It translates to CASSPRAGLAGGVRNEQFF. The full variable domain, in which reference TRBV7-9 and TRBJ2-1 provide the parts outside the CDR3, is DTGVSQNPRHKITKRGQNVTFRCDPISEHNRLYWYRQTLGQGPEFLTYFQNEAQLEKSRLLSDRFSAERPKGSFSTLEIQRTEQGDSAMYLCASSPRAGLAGGVRNEQFFGPGTRLTVL.

The gene calls are TRBV7-3 and TRBJ1-1, with D uncertain. Germline loops: CDR1 SGHTA, CDR2 FQGTGA. The germline V and J ends were trimmed by 2 bases and 1 base, with 5 bases remaining between them. This CDR3 comprises 13 residues. The CDR3 nucleotides are TGTGCCAGCAGCTTACAGGAGAACACTGAAGCTTTCTTT. This encodes CASSLQENTEAFF.

This chain joins TRBV29-1 and TRBJ2-5; 7 positions agree with TRBD2. Trimming at V came to 4 bases and at J to 5 bases, leaving 7 bases not matched to a gene. Germline CDR1 SQVTM, CDR2 ANQGSEA. The CDR3 loop spans 13 amino acids. CDR3 region: CSVGRTSTETQYF. CDR3 coding DNA: TGCAGCGTTGGGAGGACTAGTACGGAGACCCAGTACTTC.

This chain links TRBV9 with TRBJ2-7; TRBD1 might be the D (5 bases). The V and J ends lost 0 bases and 2 bases respectively, with 9 bases between them. The CDR3 contains 14 residues. The germline V gene encodes CDR1 SGDLS and CDR2 YYNGEE. In nucleotides, the CDR3 is TGTGCCAGCAGCGTAGGACAGAGTGCCTACGAGCAGTACTTC. This translates into CASSVGQSAYEQYF.

This clone was observed a few times. The V call is TRBV4-2, the J call TRBJ1-6; TRBD1 matches 12 bases. V was pared by 5 bases and J by 10 bases, with 6 bases of the junction left unmatched. Germline CDR1 is LGHNA and CDR2 is YNFKEQ. The CDR3 extends over 15 amino acids. The CDR3 spells CASSEPGQGASPLHF. CDR3 DNA: TGTGCCAGCAGCGAGCCGGGACAGGGGGCCTCACCCCTCCACTTT.

The chain joins TRBV6-5 to TRBJ1-1, with D perhaps TRBD1 (5 bases). The CDR3 is 15 amino acids. Between the trimmed V and J ends, which lost 6 bases and 0 bases, there was a span of 14 bases. Germline V gene sequence: CDR1 MNHEY, CDR2 SVGAGI. The CDR3 coding sequence is TGTGCCAGCAGGTCCCTGACAGTATTGAACACTGAAGCTTTCTTT. It yields the protein CASRSLTVLNTEAFF.

The J gene is TRBJ2-1, the V gene TRBV6-5; D remains ambiguous. CDR3 size: 11 residues. Germline assignment: CDR1 MNHEY and CDR2 SVGAGI. V lost 5 bases to trimming and J lost 7 bases, with 6 bases between them. CDR3 amino acids: CASSKSNEQFF. The CDR3 DNA sequence: TGTGCCAGCAGTAAGAGTAATGAGCAGTTCTTC.

DNA for the CDR3: TGTGCCAGCAGCCAGGAGGCGGGTGAGCAGTTCTTC. The encoded protein is CASSQEAGEQFF. J is TRBJ2-1 and V is TRBV3-1 (or the pseudogene TRBV3-2); D may be TRBD2 (5 bases). This CDR3 spans 12 amino acids. With 3 bases removed from V and 9 bases from J, the gap between germline ends came to 9 bases. Germline-derived CDR1 and CDR2 are LGHDT and YNNKEL (reference sequence).

This rearrangement joins TRBV2 to TRBJ1-6; TRBD1 is a possible D gene (5 bases). The CDR3 runs 14 residues. V lost 0 bases to trimming and J lost 8 bases, with 8 bases between them. The germline CDR1 and CDR2 sequences are SNHLY and FYNNEI. The DNA for the CDR3 is TGTGCCAGCAGTGAAGCAGGGGAAGATTCACCCCTCCACTTT. Translation gives CASSEAGEDSPLHF.

This clone was observed a handful of times. The chain recombines TRBV25-1 with TRBJ1-6, with TRBD1 matching over 8 bases. Germline CDR1 reads MGHDK; CDR2 reads SYGVNS. The junction had 5 bases not matched to a gene; V was cut back by 6 bases and J by 10 bases. The CDR3 is 13 amino acids. CDR3: CASRGQGSSPLHF. For the CDR3, the DNA is TGTGCCAGCAGAGGACAGGGATCCTCACCCCTCCACTTT. Full variable domain (outside the CDR3, taken from reference TRBV25-1 and TRBJ1-6): EADIYQTPRYLVIGTGKKITLECSQTMGHDKMYWYQQDPGMELHLIHYSYGVNSTEKGDLSSESTVSRIRTEHFPLTLESARPSHTSQYLCASRGQGSSPLHFGNGTRLTVT.

This chain connects TRBV2 to TRBJ2-7; D possibly corresponds to TRBD1 (7 bases). The CDR3 is 12 residues long. From germline, CDR1 is SNHLY and CDR2 FYNNEI. The V end lost 7 bases, the J end lost 6 bases, and 13 bases lay between the germline ends. CDR3 residues: CASKEGAFEQYF. The CDR3 nucleotides read TGTGCCAGCAAGGAGGGGGCGTTCGAGCAGTACTTC.

The V gene is TRBV5-1, the J gene TRBJ2-1, with TRBD1 matching over 12 bases. CDR3 length equals 21 residues. The V segment lost 3 bases and the J segment 2 bases; nucleotides outside the gene matches: 18. Germline V lookup: CDR1 SGHRS, CDR2 YFSETQ. The CDR3 DNA sequence: TGCGCCAGCAGCTACTCAACCACCGGGACAGGGGGCGTTTTCGCCTACAATGAGCAGTTCTTC. Its protein is CASSYSTTGTGGVFAYNEQFF.

This chain uses TRBV27 with TRBJ1-6; 8 bases fit TRBD1. This CDR3 contains 14 residues. Germline V gives CDR1 MNHEY, CDR2 SMNVEV (reference sequence). V shed 7 bases, J shed 7 bases, and the junction held 6 bases outside the gene matches. Here the CDR3 DNA reads TGTGCCAGCAAACCGACAGGGGTGAATTCACCCCTCCACTTT. It yields the protein CASKPTGVNSPLHF.

The table lists this clone with a count of one. The chain recombines TRBV4-1 with TRBJ2-1; no clear D. Trimming pared 2 bases from V and 4 bases from J, leaving 3 bases between. CDR3 length: 12 amino acids. Germline V gene data show CDR1 as MGHRA and CDR2 as YSYEKL. The CDR3: CASSQTYNEQFF. Here the CDR3 DNA reads TGCGCCAGCAGCCAAACTTACAATGAGCAGTTCTTC.

This chain connects TRBV28 to TRBJ1-4; no clear D gene. Trimming left V 2 bases short and J 8 bases short, with 6 bases between. Germline CDR1 is MDHEN and CDR2 is SYDVKM. The CDR3 is made up of 12 amino acids. CDR3 loop: CASSLSGEKLFF. CDR3 sequence (DNA): TGTGCCAGCAGTTTAAGCGGGGAAAAACTGTTTTTT. Drawing the rest from reference TRBV28 and TRBJ1-4, the complete variable domain is DVKVTQSSRYLVKRTGEKVFLECVQDMDHENMFWYRQDPGLGLRLIYFSYDVKMKEKGDIPEGYSVSREKKERFSLILESASTNQTSMYLCASSLSGEKLFFGSGTQLSVL.

The V and J genes are TRBV6-6 and TRBJ2-2; D might be TRBD2 (6 bases). The CDR3 runs 15 residues. CDR1 and CDR2 from the germline V gene are MNHNY and SVGAGI (reference sequence). The V gene lost 7 bases and the J gene lost 0 bases, with 12 bases spanning the gap. The CDR3 loop reads CASTLGGANTGELFF. DNA of the CDR3: TGTGCCAGCACTCTCGGAGGGGCGAACACCGGGGAGCTGTTTTTT.

This clone was picked up one time. V and J are TRBV18 and TRBJ2-3; maybe TRBD2 (5 bases). In germline, CDR1 is KGHSH, CDR2 LQKENI. CDR3 length: 16 amino acids. V was pared by 4 bases and J by 0 bases, with 14 bases between. CDR3 coding DNA: TGTGCCAGCTCACGAAATAGCAGACTAAGCACAGATACGCAGTATTTT. Translated: CASSRNSRLSTDTQYF.

The chain has TRBV3-1 (or the pseudogene TRBV3-2) and TRBJ2-2, with D possibly being TRBD2 (7 bases). V dropped 1 base and J dropped 5 bases, with 11 bases sitting between them. Germline CDR1 reads LGHDT; CDR2 reads YNNKEL (reference sequence). The CDR3 has 15 amino acids. CDR3 loop: CASSQGGGATGELFF. CDR3 DNA sequence: TGTGCCAGCAGCCAAGGTGGGGGGGCGACCGGGGAGCTGTTTTTT.

The chain's CDR3 is CASSFTGAYEQYF. CDR3 DNA sequence: TGTGCCAGCAGTTTTACAGGGGCCTACGAGCAGTACTTC. The rearrangement links TRBV12-3 or TRBV12-4 to TRBJ2-7; 7 nucleotides match TRBD1. This CDR3 is built from 13 residues. V gave up 3 bases and J gave up 2 bases; unmatched junction bases: 1.

There are a few counts of this clone. V and J are TRBV24-1 and TRBJ2-5; TRBD1 agrees at 11 bases. V was clipped by 4 bases and J by 4 bases; unmatched bases: 7. This CDR3 contains 16 residues. Germline CDR1 and CDR2: KGHDR and SFDVKD. CDR3 sequence (DNA): TGTGCCACCAGTGACCGGACAGGGGGCAGGGGAGAGACCCAGTACTTC. Translating gives CATSDRTGGRGETQYF.

CDR3: CASSAISGRNSPLHF. Here the CDR3 DNA reads TGTGCCAGCAGCGCCATATCGGGTCGGAATTCACCCCTCCACTTT. The chain joins TRBV7-2 to TRBJ1-6; D gene ambiguous. Trimming removed 5 bases from V and 7 bases from J, with 15 bases in between. The length of the CDR3 is 15 residues. Germline CDR1 SGHTA, CDR2 FQGNSA.

The CDR3 DNA reads TGTGCCAGCAGCAAAGGCCTTTGGGACAGCAGCTCCTACGAGCAGTACTTC. It yields the protein CASSKGLWDSSSYEQYF. The V call is TRBV21-1, the J call TRBJ2-7; no DNA check was done on the table's D call, TRBD1. TRBV21-1 is listed as a pseudogene. CDR3 length equals 17 residues.

The chain is built from TRBV5-4 and TRBJ1-1; 8 nucleotides match TRBD1. The germline V gene has CDR1 SGHNT and CDR2 YYREEE (reference sequence). CDR3 length equals 16 residues. J lost 4 bases, V lost 4 bases, and 12 bases had no gene match. CDR3 in amino acids: CASSTGQGPPTTEAFF. In DNA form, the CDR3 reads TGTGCCAGCAGCACAGGACAGGGACCTCCGACCACTGAAGCTTTCTTT.